Listed here is a single T cell receptor beta chain. The data were obtained in a study of blood T cells in healthy people across ages. Combining a sample-barcoded 5' primer with a J-beta primer mix, a second PCR ran for 7 to 11 cycles. A single record per CDR3 protein comes from TCRdb applying MiXCR to the 5' RACE reads. The sample has hundreds of thousands of distinct CDR3 sequences, 20% to 25% seen once. V was cut by 5 bases and J by 6 bases, with 12 bases left in between. The CDR3 runs 13 residues. The sample was also linked to a second study, of T cells of mothers and their children.

V usage is TRBV12-3 or TRBV12-4 and J usage is TRBJ2-3, with unresolved D. This sequence originates from a boy aged 5-17 years in good health. The sequencing sample was made of blood. In DNA form, the CDR3 reads TGTGCCAGCAGTCCCCCGGTCATGGATACGCAGTATTTT. Translation: CASSPPVMDTQYF.